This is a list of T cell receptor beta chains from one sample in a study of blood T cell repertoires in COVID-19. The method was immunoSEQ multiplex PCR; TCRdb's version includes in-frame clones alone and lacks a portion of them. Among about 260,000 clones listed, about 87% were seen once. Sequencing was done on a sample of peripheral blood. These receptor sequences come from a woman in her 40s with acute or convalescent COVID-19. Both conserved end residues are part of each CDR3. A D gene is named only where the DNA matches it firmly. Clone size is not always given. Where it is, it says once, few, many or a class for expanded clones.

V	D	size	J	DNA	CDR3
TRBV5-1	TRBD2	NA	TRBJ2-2	TGCGCCAGCACCGAGGTAGCGGGGGCGAACACCGGGGAGCTGTTTTTT	CASTEVAGANTGELFF
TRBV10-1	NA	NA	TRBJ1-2	TGCGCCAGCAGTGAGTCAGGGGTGAACTATGGCTACACCTTC	CASSESGVNYGYTF
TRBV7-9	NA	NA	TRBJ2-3	TGTGCCAGCAGCTTAGTACGAGCGTCTTCGGGGGATACGCAGTATTTT	CASSLVRASSGDTQYF
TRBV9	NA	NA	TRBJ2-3	TGTGCCAGCAGCCTAAATCGGGGAAACGGGGCAGATACGCAGTATTTT	CASSLNRGNGADTQYF
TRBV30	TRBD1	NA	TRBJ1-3	TGTGCCTGCCAGACAGGGGGAAACACCATATATTTT	CACQTGGNTIYF
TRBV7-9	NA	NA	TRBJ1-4	TGTGCCAGCAGCTTAACGCTCGCCGGGAAGACGCAAGAAAAACTGTTTTTT	CASSLTLAGKTQEKLFF
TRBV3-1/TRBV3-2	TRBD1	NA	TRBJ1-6	TGTGCCAGCAGCCGGGACAGAAATAATTCACCCCTCCACTTT	CASSRDRNNSPLHF
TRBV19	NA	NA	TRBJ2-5	TGTGCCAGTAGTAACCGGGGTTGGGAAAAGACCCAGTACTTC	CASSNRGWEKTQYF
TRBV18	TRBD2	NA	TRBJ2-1	TGTGCCAGCTCACCTCAGCCAGGACTAGGGCACAATGAGCAGTTCTTC	CASSPQPGLGHNEQFF
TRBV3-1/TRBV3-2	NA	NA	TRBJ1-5	TGTGCCAGCAGCCAAGATACGGGGAAAGGTCAGCCCCAGCATTTT	CASSQDTGKGQPQHF
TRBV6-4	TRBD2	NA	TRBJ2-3	TGTGCCAGCAGTGATGGCGGGGGGGGACAAGATACGCAGTATTTT	CASSDGGGGQDTQYF
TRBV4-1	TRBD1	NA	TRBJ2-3	TGCGCCAGCAGCCAAAAATCGCTAGGGGGCTCAAGCACAGATACGCAGTATTTT	CASSQKSLGGSSTDTQYF
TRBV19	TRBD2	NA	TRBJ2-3	TGTGCCAGTAGTTATAGAGCGGGGACGCGAGATACGCAGTATTTT	CASSYRAGTRDTQYF
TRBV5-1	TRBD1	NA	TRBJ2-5	TGCGCCAGCAGCGGAGGGACAGGAGCACAAGAGACCCAGTACTTC	CASSGGTGAQETQYF
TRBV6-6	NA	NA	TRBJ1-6	TGTGCCAGCAGTTACCCAGAAAGTAATTCACCCCTCCACTTT	CASSYPESNSPLHF
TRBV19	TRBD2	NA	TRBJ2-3	TGTGCCAGTAGTTCTCTAGCGGGGGCCCGCACAGATACGCAGTATTTT	CASSSLAGARTDTQYF
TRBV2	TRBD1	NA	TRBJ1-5	TGTGCCAGCAGCAAGACAGGGGGTCTCAATCAGCCCCAGCATTTT	CASSKTGGLNQPQHF
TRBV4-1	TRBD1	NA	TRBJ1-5	TGCGCCAGCAGCCAAAGACAGGGAAGCAATCAGCCCCAGCATTTT	CASSQRQGSNQPQHF
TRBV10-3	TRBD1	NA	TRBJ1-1	TGTGCCATCAGTGGGGGGACAGGGGGCTGGAACACTGAAGCTTTCTTT	CAISGGTGGWNTEAFF
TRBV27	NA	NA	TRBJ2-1	TGTGCCAGCAGCGGGGTGGGGATCAATGAGCAGTTCTTC	CASSGVGINEQFF
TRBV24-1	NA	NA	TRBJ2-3	TGTGCCACCAGTGATTCCCGACGAGGATCAGATACGCAGTATTTT	CATSDSRRGSDTQYF
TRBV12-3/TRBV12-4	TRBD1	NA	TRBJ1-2	TGTGCCAGCAGTCTACCCAGGGGGCGCGGCTACACCTTC	CASSLPRGRGYTF
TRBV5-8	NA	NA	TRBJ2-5	TGTGCCAGCAGCTTGGAGCTACTCTCGGGACAAGCGCAAGAGACCCAGTACTTC	CASSLELLSGQAQETQYF
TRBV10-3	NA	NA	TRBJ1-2	TGTGCCATCAGCGGACCGGGAGGGGTTTATGGCTACACCTTC	CAISGPGGVYGYTF
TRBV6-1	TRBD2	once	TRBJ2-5	TGTGCCAGCAGTGAACTAGCGGGGGGGGGCAGGACCCAGTACTTC	CASSELAGGGRTQYF
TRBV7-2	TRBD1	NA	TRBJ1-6	TGTGCCAGCAGCTCTTCCCCGACAGGGGAAAAGTCACCCCTCCACTTT	CASSSSPTGEKSPLHF
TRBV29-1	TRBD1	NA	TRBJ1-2	TGCAGCGTTGAAGATACAGGGGGCAGCTATGGCTACACCTTC	CSVEDTGGSYGYTF
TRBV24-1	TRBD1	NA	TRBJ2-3	TGTGCCACCAGTGATTACGCCCGCCGGGACAGCCGAAGCACAGATACGCAGTATTTT	CATSDYARRDSRSTDTQYF
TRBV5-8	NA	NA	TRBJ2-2	TGTGCCAGCAGCTTCTTCGCCGGTAACACCGGGGAGCTGTTTTTT	CASSFFAGNTGELFF
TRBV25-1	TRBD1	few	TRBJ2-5	TGTGCCAGCAAACTTACGGGACAGGGGGGTCGAGAGACCCAGTACTTC	CASKLTGQGGRETQYF
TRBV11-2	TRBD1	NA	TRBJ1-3	TGTGCCAGCAGCTTAGGGCAATGGACAGGGTCGAAACACACCATATATTTT	CASSLGQWTGSKHTIYF
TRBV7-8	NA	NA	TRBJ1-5	TGTGCCAGCAGCAAGCGGAGGTCGACCTCAGCAATTCAGCCCCAGCATTTT	CASSKRRSTSAIQPQHF
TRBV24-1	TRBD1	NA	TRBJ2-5	TGTGCCACCAGTGTCACGGACAGGGCGGGCGAGACCCAGTACTTC	CATSVTDRAGETQYF
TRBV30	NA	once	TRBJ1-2	TGTGCCTGGAGCTGGGGGGAAGGCTACACCTTC	CAWSWGEGYTF
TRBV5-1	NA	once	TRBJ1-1	TGCGCCAGCAGCACACAGGGGAACACTGAAGCTTTCTTT	CASSTQGNTEAFF
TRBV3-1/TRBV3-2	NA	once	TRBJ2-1	TGTGCCAGCAGCCAAGATATCACGGGGGGCATAACCTACAATGAGCAGTTCTTC	CASSQDITGGITYNEQFF
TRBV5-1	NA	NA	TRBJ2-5	TGCGCCAGCAGCTTGGGTGCGATCGAAGAGACCCAGTACTTC	CASSLGAIEETQYF
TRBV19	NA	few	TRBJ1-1	TGTGCCAGTAGTATTCGGAACACTGAAGCTTTCTTT	CASSIRNTEAFF
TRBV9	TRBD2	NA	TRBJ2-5	TGTGCCAGCAGCGCCGGCGGGGGGGCCGGGGAGACCCAGTACTTC	CASSAGGGAGETQYF
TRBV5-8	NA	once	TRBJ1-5	TGTGCCAGCAGCATAAGATCAGGGTATAGCAATCAGCCCCAGCATTTT	CASSIRSGYSNQPQHF
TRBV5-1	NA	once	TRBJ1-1	TGCGCCAGCAGCTTGGGTGTAGAGAACACTGAAGCTTTCTTT	CASSLGVENTEAFF
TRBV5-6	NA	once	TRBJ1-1	TGTGCCAGCAGCTTGGGTGGAAGGGGTATCAGCGCTGAAGCTTTCTTT	CASSLGGRGISAEAFF
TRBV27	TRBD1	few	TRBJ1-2	TGTGCCAGCAGTTTGGGTCCAGGGGGGACCGTCGGTTATGGCTACACCTTC	CASSLGPGGTVGYGYTF
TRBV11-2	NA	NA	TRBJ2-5	TGTGCCAGCAGCCGGGGCATAGGGGGCCAAGAGACCCAGTACTTC	CASSRGIGGQETQYF
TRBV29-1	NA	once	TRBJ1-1	TGCAGCGTTTTCGTACAGGCAGCAATGAACACTGAAGCTTTCTTT	CSVFVQAAMNTEAFF
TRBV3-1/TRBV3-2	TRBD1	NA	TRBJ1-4	TGTGCCAGCAGCCAAGAAGTCGGGACAGGTAATGAAAAACTGTTTTTT	CASSQEVGTGNEKLFF
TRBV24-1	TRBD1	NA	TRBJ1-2	TGTGCCACCAGCGATCCTAACGGACAGGGTAATCATGGCTACACCTTC	CATSDPNGQGNHGYTF
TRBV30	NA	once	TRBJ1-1	TGTGCCTGGAGTCCTCGGGACACTCAACCGGTTGCTTTCTTT	CAWSPRDTQPVAFF
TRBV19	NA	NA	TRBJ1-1	TGTGCCAGTATACAGGAAGTAGGATCATGGGCGATGAACACTGAAGCTTTCTTT	CASIQEVGSWAMNTEAFF
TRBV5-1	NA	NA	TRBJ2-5	TGCGCCAGCAGCTTGAACGGCGGGACAGAGCAAGAGACCCAGTACTTC	CASSLNGGTEQETQYF
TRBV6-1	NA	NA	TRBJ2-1	TGTGCCAGCAGTAACTCATATTACAATGAGCAGTTCTTC	CASSNSYYNEQFF
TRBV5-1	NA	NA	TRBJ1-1	TGCGCCAGCGGATCACAGGGGAACACTGAAGCTTTCTTT	CASGSQGNTEAFF
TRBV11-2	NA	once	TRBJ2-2	TGTGCCAGCAGCTCCACACCATCGGGGAACACCGGGGAGCTGTTTTTT	CASSSTPSGNTGELFF
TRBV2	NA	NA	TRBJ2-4	TGTGCCAGCAGTGGGACTCGACAGTACTTC	CASSGTRQYF
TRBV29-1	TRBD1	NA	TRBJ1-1	TGCAGCGTTGAGAGAGGGGGCGAAGCTTTCTTT	CSVERGGEAFF